These 19 T cell receptor beta chains were all obtained from the same sample, sequenced in a study of long-term antiretroviral therapy in people with HIV (dated by TCRdb to 2021 to 2024). The immunoSEQ hsTCRB v3.0 assay was used at survey level resolution to sequence the TRB variable region. The source is immuneACCESS, and TCRdb retained only in-frame sequences with V and J called. Part of the clones is not carried over; for the studies checked, unresolved V genes explain less than half of this, and the remainder is unexplained. Counted in this sample were tens of thousands of clones; 90% to 95% of them appeared once. The ten largest account for approximately 4.2% of the sample. The sequencing used unsorted PBMCs, collected 3.1 years after starting antiretroviral therapy. The receptor source for this set is a man younger than 35 with HIV.

This clone was counted only a few times. This chain connects TRBV2 to TRBJ1-4, with a possible D match to TRBD1 (6 bases). The germline V gene has CDR1 SNHLY and CDR2 FYNNEI. This CDR3 region has 14 residues. V dropped 7 bases and J dropped 4 bases, with 13 bases sitting between them. The DNA for the CDR3 is TGTGCCAGCAAAGAGGACAGATTTAATGAAAAACTGTTTTTT. Translation gives CASKEDRFNEKLFF.

The CDR3 loop is CASSLGENQPQHF. The CDR3 DNA reads as TGTGCCAGCTCACTCGGGGAAAATCAGCCCCAGCATTTT. The chain carries TRBV18 and TRBJ1-5; D unresolved. CDR3 length: 13 residues. The V gene's germline CDR1 is KGHSH and CDR2 LQKENI. V was trimmed by 4 bases and J by 4 bases, leaving 8 bases between them.

V gene TRBV7-8 combines with J gene TRBJ1-4, with a tentative D call TRBD1 (6 bases). This CDR3 contains 17 residues. V was clipped by 3 bases and J by 3 bases, with 17 bases between them. Germline V gene lookup returns CDR1 SGHVS and CDR2 FQNEAQ. CDR3 region: CASSFSRGGRANEKLFF. Here the CDR3 DNA reads TGTGCCAGCAGCTTTAGCAGAGGGGGGAGGGCTAATGAAAAACTGTTTTTT.

The V call is TRBV7-9, the J call TRBJ2-7, with D maybe TRBD1 (6 bases). V was pared by 5 bases and J by 3 bases, with 14 bases between. The CDR3 spans 14 residues. The germline V gene has CDR1 SEHNR and CDR2 FQNEAQ (reference sequence). The CDR3 sequence: CASSLRDNLYEQYF. Written as DNA, the CDR3 is TGTGCCAGCAGCCTCCGGGACAACCTCTACGAGCAGTACTTC.

The chain couples TRBV7-9 to TRBJ1-1; TRBD1 agrees at 7 bases. Germline CDR1 is SEHNR and CDR2 is FQNEAQ (reference sequence). The trim removed 1 base at V and 7 bases at J, leaving 6 bases unmatched. The length of the CDR3 is 14 residues. CDR3 sequence: CASSLVAGGGEAFF. In DNA form, the CDR3 reads TGTGCCAGCAGCTTAGTGGCAGGGGGAGGTGAAGCTTTCTTT.

This clone was counted a single time. The V call is TRBV6-6, the J call TRBJ1-5, with no clear D. CDR3 size: 14 residues. V lost 4 bases and J 6 bases, leaving 13 bases between the germline ends. Germline CDR1 reads MNHNY; CDR2 reads SVGAGI (reference sequence). For the CDR3, the DNA is TGTGCCAGCAGTTCCCCTGGGGTCAGTCAGCCCCAGCATTTT. Translation: CASSSPGVSQPQHF.

CDR3 bases: TGCGCCAGCAGCCAAGAAACAGCGTACACCGGGGAGCTGTTTTTT. Translated, it gives CASSQETAYTGELFF. The J gene is TRBJ2-2, the V gene TRBV4-3, with no clear D. Germline V gene lookup returns CDR1 LGHNA and CDR2 YSLEER. Trimming pared 0 bases from V and 3 bases from J, leaving 8 bases between. CDR3 length equals 15 residues.

This clone has just a few counts. This sequence joins TRBV7-9 and TRBJ1-1; D not resolved. CDR1 SEHNR and CDR2 FQNEAQ come from the germline V gene (reference sequence). Trimming removed 6 bases at V and 6 bases at J, with 8 bases between. This CDR3 has 11 amino acids. The CDR3 DNA reads TGTGCCAGCAGGGTAACACCTGAAGCTTTCTTT. It yields the protein CASRVTPEAFF.

This chain uses TRBV7-9 with TRBJ2-5, with D maybe TRBD2 (5 bases). CDR1 is SEHNR and CDR2 is FQNEAQ in the germline V gene (reference sequence). V lost 5 bases, J lost 3 bases, and 25 bases lay in between. There are 18 residues in the CDR3. The CDR3 spells CASSIWLIRGRAEETQYF. As DNA, the CDR3 is TGTGCCAGCAGCATATGGCTGATAAGAGGTCGAGCGGAAGAGACCCAGTACTTC.

The rearrangement uses TRBV6-6 and TRBJ2-1; the match to TRBD1 covers 8 bases. The V and J ends lost 5 bases and 4 bases, in that order; junction bases with no gene match: 7. The germline V gene has CDR1 MNHNY and CDR2 SVGAGI (reference sequence). The CDR3 loop spans 15 amino acids. In nucleotides, the CDR3 is TGTGCCAGCAGTCAGGGGGCGGGCCCATACAATGAGCAGTTCTTC. Translating it yields CASSQGAGPYNEQFF.

The CDR3 nucleotides read TGCGCCAGCAGCCAAGAGCCGTCCGGGACTAGCGGGGCAGCCTACGAGCAGTACTTC. Translating it yields CASSQEPSGTSGAAYEQYF. This chain connects TRBV4-3 to TRBJ2-7; the match to TRBD2 covers 13 bases. After removal of 0 bases from V and 2 bases from J, the junction contained 10 bases not matched to a gene. The CDR3 has 19 residues. The germline gives CDR1 LGHNA, CDR2 YSLEER.

This chain links TRBV30 with TRBJ2-7, with D uncertain. Per germline, CDR1 GTSNPN and CDR2 SVGIG (reference sequence). This CDR3 is 15 amino acids long. Trimming shortened V by 0 bases and J by 2 bases, and 14 bases separated the two germline ends. The CDR3 DNA follows: TGTGCCTGGAGTGTACTCGGCCAGATACCCTACGAGCAGTACTTC. Its translation is CAWSVLGQIPYEQYF.

V and J are TRBV10-3 and TRBJ1-4; weak D call: TRBD1 (6 bases). V lost 3 bases and J 11 bases, leaving 7 bases between the germline ends. The CDR3 is made up of 11 amino acids. Germline loops: CDR1 ENHRY, CDR2 SYGVKD. As DNA, the CDR3 is TGTGCCATCAGTGAAGGACAGAAACTGTTTTTT. Translated: CAISEGQKLFF.

CDR3 amino acids: CASSHGSASAEQYF. In nucleotides, the CDR3 is TGTGCCAGCAGCCATGGTTCTGCGTCCGCCGAGCAGTACTTC. This sequence joins TRBV14 and TRBJ2-7; D unresolved. V gave up 3 bases and J gave up 6 bases, with 15 bases separating them. CDR3 length: 14 residues. Germline assignment: CDR1 SGHDN and CDR2 FVKESK. Full variable domain (missing parts from reference TRBV14 and TRBJ2-7): EAGVTQFPSHSVIEKGQTVTLRCDPISGHDNLYWYRRVMGKEIKFLLHFVKESKQDESGMPNNRFLAERTGGTYSTLKVQPAELEDSGVYFCASSHGSASAEQYFGPGTRLTVT.

The chain recombines TRBV12-5 with TRBJ1-1; D is ambiguous. V was pared by 4 bases and J by 6 bases, with 3 bases between. Germline CDR1 reads LGHNT; CDR2 reads FRNRAP. The CDR3 consists of 10 residues. CDR3 amino acids: CASGWPEAFF. The CDR3 bases are TGTGCTAGTGGTTGGCCTGAAGCTTTCTTT.

The genes are TRBV11-2 and TRBJ1-2; D is ambiguous. The V and J ends lost 2 bases and 0 bases respectively, with 13 bases between them. The CDR3 extends over 16 amino acids. Per germline, CDR1 SGHAT and CDR2 FQNNGV. For the CDR3, the DNA is TGTGCCAGCAGCTTAAGCCGGGGATTAGCTAACTATGGCTACACCTTC. Amino acid sequence: CASSLSRGLANYGYTF.

The CDR3 loop is CASSLYGLAGGNTGELFF. For the CDR3, the DNA is TGCGCCAGCAGCCTCTATGGACTAGCGGGGGGAAACACCGGGGAGCTGTTTTTT. The J gene is TRBJ2-2, the V gene TRBV4-3; 14 nucleotides match TRBD2. V lost 4 bases, J lost 2 bases, and 6 bases stayed unmatched. The germline CDR1 and CDR2 sequences are LGHNA and YSLEER. The CDR3 consists of 18 residues.

J is TRBJ1-2 and V is TRBV9; perhaps TRBD1 as D (6 bases). V lost 0 bases to trimming and J lost 4 bases, with 19 bases between them. Germline V gene data show CDR1 as SGDLS and CDR2 as YYNGEE. The CDR3 contains 17 residues. The DNA for the CDR3 is TGTGCCAGCAGCGTAGGCCCGACTCGGGACACTACCTATGGCTACACCTTC. Translating it yields CASSVGPTRDTTYGYTF.

V and J are TRBV4-1 and TRBJ1-3; D is possibly TRBD1 (6 bases). CDR1 and CDR2 from the germline V gene are MGHRA and YSYEKL. The CDR3 length is 13 residues. Trimming removed 4 bases from V and 4 bases from J, with 8 bases in between. The CDR3 coding sequence is TGCGCCAGCAGCCGGGGGCCGGGAAACACCATATATTTT. Translated, it gives CASSRGPGNTIYF.